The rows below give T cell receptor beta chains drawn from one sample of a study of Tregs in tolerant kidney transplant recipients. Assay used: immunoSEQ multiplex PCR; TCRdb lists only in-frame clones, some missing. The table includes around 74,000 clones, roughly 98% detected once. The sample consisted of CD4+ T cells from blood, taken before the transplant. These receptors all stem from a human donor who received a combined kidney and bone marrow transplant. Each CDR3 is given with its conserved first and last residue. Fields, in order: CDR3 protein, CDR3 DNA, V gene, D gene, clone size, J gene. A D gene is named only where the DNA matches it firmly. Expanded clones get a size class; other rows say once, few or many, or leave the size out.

CDR3: CASSLGSGSFEQYF; DNA: TGCGCCAGCAGCCTGGGGAGCGGGAGCTTCGAGCAGTACTTC; V: TRBV4-3; D: TRBD2; size: NA; J: TRBJ2-7
CDR3: CASSLGTGGNNEQFF; DNA: TGTGCCAGCAGCTTAGGAACAGGGGGAAACAATGAGCAGTTCTTC; V: TRBV7-6; D: TRBD1; size: NA; J: TRBJ2-1
CDR3: CASSLVLAGEDTGELFF; DNA: TGTGCCAGCAGTTTGGTACTAGCGGGGGAGGACACCGGGGAGCTGTTTTTT; V: TRBV28; D: TRBD2; size: NA; J: TRBJ2-2
CDR3: CASSSIVTGFDEQYF; DNA: TGTGCCAGCAGCTCCATTGTAACAGGGTTCGACGAGCAGTACTTC; V: TRBV14; D: NA; size: NA; J: TRBJ2-7
CDR3: CASSPQQGQDQPQHF; DNA: TGTGCCAGCTCACCCCAACAGGGACAGGATCAGCCCCAGCATTTT; V: TRBV18; D: TRBD1; size: NA; J: TRBJ1-5
CDR3: CASSVSGGAGTDTQYF; DNA: TGTGCCAGCAGCGTTAGCGGGGGGGCTGGCACAGATACGCAGTATTTT; V: TRBV7-2; D: TRBD2; size: NA; J: TRBJ2-3
CDR3: CASSPSTSGNNEQFF; DNA: TGTGCCAGCTCACCATCCACTAGCGGAAACAATGAGCAGTTCTTC; V: TRBV18; D: TRBD2; size: NA; J: TRBJ2-1
CDR3: CASSNSGQSYEQYF; DNA: TGTGCCAGCAGCAACAGCGGGCAATCCTACGAGCAGTACTTC; V: TRBV9; D: NA; size: once; J: TRBJ2-7
CDR3: CASKRTSTDTQYF; DNA: TGTGCCAGCAAGAGGACTAGCACAGATACGCAGTATTTT; V: TRBV6-1; D: NA; size: NA; J: TRBJ2-3
CDR3: CAWSGSARTGELFF; DNA: TGTGCCTGGAGTGGGTCCGCGAGAACCGGGGAGCTGTTTTTT; V: TRBV30; D: NA; size: once; J: TRBJ2-2
CDR3: CASSVQGARDYGYTF; DNA: TGCGCCAGCAGCGTACAGGGGGCGCGGGACTATGGCTACACCTTC; V: TRBV5-1; D: TRBD1; size: once; J: TRBJ1-2
CDR3: CSEMQAGGTDTQYF; DNA: TGCAGCGAGATGCAAGCGGGGGGCACAGATACGCAGTATTTT; V: TRBV29-1; D: TRBD2; size: once; J: TRBJ2-3
CDR3: CASGQRGRGYNEQFF; DNA: TGTGCCAGCGGACAGCGGGGGCGAGGGTACAATGAGCAGTTCTTC; V: TRBV27; D: TRBD2; size: once; J: TRBJ2-1
CDR3: CASRRQGEAFF; DNA: TGTGCCAGCAGGAGACAGGGTGAAGCTTTCTTT; V: TRBV6-1; D: TRBD1; size: NA; J: TRBJ1-1
CDR3: CASSYSSNEKLFF; DNA: TGTGCCAGCAGTTACAGCTCTAATGAAAAACTGTTTTTT; V: TRBV7-8; D: NA; size: NA; J: TRBJ1-4
CDR3: CASSLGGVWNGYTF; DNA: TGTGCCAGCAGCTTGGGGGGGGTTTGGAATGGCTACACCTTC; V: TRBV7-2; D: NA; size: NA; J: TRBJ1-2
CDR3: CASKEQVTTEAFF; DNA: TGTGCCAGTAAGGAACAGGTTACCACTGAAGCTTTCTTT; V: TRBV19; D: NA; size: NA; J: TRBJ1-1
CDR3: CASSLVPSNEQFF; DNA: TGTGCCAGCAGCTTGGTCCCCAGCAATGAGCAGTTCTTC; V: TRBV5-4; D: NA; size: NA; J: TRBJ2-1
CDR3: CASSLVGQATEAFF; DNA: TGTGCCAGCAGCTTAGTGGGACAGGCCACTGAAGCTTTCTTT; V: TRBV11-2; D: TRBD1; size: NA; J: TRBJ1-1
CDR3: CASIRTSGTVGYNEQFF; DNA: TGTGCCAGTATACGGACTAGCGGGACGGTCGGCTACAATGAGCAGTTCTTC; V: TRBV28; D: TRBD2; size: NA; J: TRBJ2-1
CDR3: CASSYSTQAPNIQYF; DNA: TGTGCCAGCAGTTACTCGACCCAAGCGCCAAACATTCAGTACTTC; V: TRBV6-6; D: NA; size: NA; J: TRBJ2-4
CDR3: CASSTYRGNEKLFF; DNA: TGTGCCAGTAGTACTTACAGGGGTAATGAAAAACTGTTTTTT; V: TRBV19; D: TRBD1; size: NA; J: TRBJ1-4
CDR3: CASSKSGQGSYEQYF; DNA: TGTGCCAGCAGCAAATCTGGTCAGGGGTCCTACGAGCAGTACTTC; V: TRBV21-1; D: NA; size: once; J: TRBJ2-7
CDR3: CASSYSLEPYNEQFF; DNA: TGTGCCAGCAGTTACTCTCTAGAACCCTACAATGAGCAGTTCTTC; V: TRBV6-5; D: NA; size: NA; J: TRBJ2-1
CDR3: CASSLNGQGHNEQFF; DNA: TGTGCCAGCAGCTTAAATGGACAGGGCCACAATGAGCAGTTCTTC; V: TRBV7-9; D: TRBD1; size: NA; J: TRBJ2-1